Following are 11 T cell receptor beta chains from one sample sequenced in a study of blood T cells in healthy people across ages. A second PCR of 7 to 11 cycles used a sample-barcoded 5' primer and a J-beta primer mix. TCRdb re-analysed the 5' RACE reads in MiXCR, keeping a single row per CDR3 protein. Found here are around 1,600,000 distinct CDR3 sequences, roughly 43% of them singletons; the top ten hold more than 4%. Sequencing input: blood. The receptor set was obtained from a woman between 18 and 29 years old in good health.

This clonotype was counted a few times. The chain carries TRBV5-1 and TRBJ2-3; 8 bases are a match to TRBD2. Germline values: CDR1 SGHRS, CDR2 YFSETQ. V lost 2 bases and J lost 6; bases outside the gene matches: 8. CDR3 length: 15 residues. CDR3 DNA sequence: TGCGCCAGCAGCTTAGCGGGAGCGAGAGTTGATACGCAGTATTTT. Residues: CASSLAGARVDTQYF.

This clonotype has more than one count but fewer than ten. V is TRBV20-1 and J is TRBJ1-2; tentative D call: TRBD1 (5 bases). This CDR3 comprises 12 residues. Trimming cost V 3 bases and J 6 bases, with 11 bases left between them. The germline V gene encodes CDR1 DFQATT and CDR2 SNEGSKA (reference sequence). CDR3 coding DNA: TGCAGTGCTAGTCCGGGGGGTAATGGCTACACCTTC. This codes for CSASPGGNGYTF.

The chain combines TRBV14 with TRBJ2-3; TRBD2 matches 12 bases. V was clipped by 4 bases and J by 1 base; unmatched bases: 9. The CDR3 is made up of 18 amino acids. Germline V gene lookup returns CDR1 SGHDN and CDR2 FVKESK. The DNA for the CDR3 is TGTGCCAGCAGCCGACGACTAGCGGGAGTGAGTGGCACAGATACGCAGTATTTT. It yields the protein CASSRRLAGVSGTDTQYF.

This rearrangement joins TRBV6-5 to TRBJ2-7, with D possibly matching TRBD2 (6 bases). Looked up from germline, CDR1 is MNHEY and CDR2 is SVGAGI. Trimming pared 10 bases from V and 0 bases from J, leaving 16 bases between. This CDR3 contains 14 residues. In nucleotides, the CDR3 is TGTGCCACGGGACTGGACTTAAGCTCCTACGAGCAGTACTTC. Translation gives CATGLDLSSYEQYF.

This clonotype was seen just once. A much larger clonotype is one base distant, so this may be a read error. This CDR3 is CSASTSAYEQFF. The CDR3 bases are TGCAGTGCTAGTACTAGCGCCTACGAGCAGTTCTTC. The J gene is TRBJ2-1, the V gene TRBV20-1; TRBD2 matches at 7 bases. The CDR3 is 12 residues long. After removal of 3 bases from V and 10 bases from J, the junction contained 6 bases not matched to a gene. Germline V gene sequence: CDR1 DFQATT, CDR2 SNEGSKA (reference sequence).

This chain connects TRBV12-3 or TRBV12-4 to TRBJ1-1; tentative D call: TRBD1 (6 bases). Trimming left V 0 bases short and J 1 base short, with 12 bases between. The CDR3 runs 16 residues. In DNA form, the CDR3 reads TGTGCCAGCAGTTTAGCCCCCGGGACACCGAACACTGAAGCTTTCTTT. It yields the protein CASSLAPGTPNTEAFF.

This clonotype was detected a few times. This rearrangement joins TRBV15 to TRBJ2-6, with D perhaps TRBD1 or TRBD2 (6 bases each). Germline V gene sequence: CDR1 LNHNV, CDR2 YYDKDF (reference sequence). Trimming took off 5 bases at V and 2 bases at J, with 10 bases between the two ends. The CDR3 length is 15 residues. CDR3 protein: CATSLGGPGANVLTF. In DNA, the CDR3 is TGTGCCACCAGCCTAGGGGGGCCTGGGGCCAACGTCCTGACTTTC.

The gene calls are TRBV7-2 and TRBJ2-5; maybe TRBD2 (6 bases). The V end lost 0 bases, the J end lost 11 bases, and 22 bases lay between the germline ends. CDR3 length equals 16 residues. The V gene's germline CDR1 is SGHTA and CDR2 FQGNSA. The CDR3 DNA reads as TGTGCCAGCAGCTTAGCAGTCGGGAGTGGGTACAATGAGCAGTACTTC. It yields the protein CASSLAVGSGYNEQYF.

The chain has TRBV5-6 and TRBJ2-1; D ambiguous. Judging by the DNA end, TRBJ2-7 fits better; the J call may be wrong. Germline CDR1 SGHDT, CDR2 YYEEEE. The CDR3 runs to 17 residues. The CDR3 nucleotides read TGTGCCAGCAGCTTAGACCGCGGTAATATTAGGTACAATGAGCAGTACTTC. It translates to CASSLDRGNIRYNEQYF.

This clonotype was detected a few times. V gene TRBV20-1 combines with J gene TRBJ2-3; TRBD1 is a possible D gene (5 bases). The V gene's germline CDR1 is DFQATT and CDR2 SNEGSKA (reference sequence). V was shortened by 8 bases and J by 1 base, with 13 bases between the two germline ends. This CDR3 is built from 13 residues. The chain's CDR3 is CSTSTAGTDTQYF. In DNA form, the CDR3 reads TGCAGTACCTCGACAGCAGGCACAGATACGCAGTATTTT.

This chain uses TRBV3-1 with TRBJ2-7; possible D gene TRBD1, 6 bases. Deletions cut 1 base from V and 4 bases from J, with 20 bases between. This CDR3 spans 17 amino acids. Per the germline V gene, CDR1 is LGHDT and CDR2 is YNNKEL (reference sequence). The CDR3 nucleotides read TGTGCCAGCAGCCAAGGAACAGGGTACGGAGCGGCGTACGAGCAGTACTTC. Its protein product is CASSQGTGYGAAYEQYF.